The source of this T cell receptor (beta chain) is a study of technical replicates of blood from a handful of donors. In germline, CDR1 is MNHNY, CDR2 SVGAGI (reference sequence). Between the trimmed V and J ends, which lost 2 bases and 5 bases, there was a span of 16 bases. This CDR3 has 16 residues. The method was immunoSEQ multiplex PCR; TCRdb's version includes in-frame clones alone and lacks a portion of them. The profile shows some 77,000 clones, 93% of them singletons. This chain links TRBV6-6 with TRBJ1-5; weak D call: TRBD1 (5 bases). Material: T cells isolated from PBMCs. This TCR derives from a human donor in good health. CDR3 in amino acids: CASSYPPDSHYQPQHF. The CDR3 DNA is TGTGCCAGCAGTTACCCCCCAGACAGCCACTATCAGCCCCAGCATTTT.